These 7 T cell receptor beta chains share one sample of origin, sequenced in a study of T-cell memory formation after mild COVID-19. TCRdb re-analysed the 5' RACE reads in MiXCR, keeping a single row per CDR3 protein. The sample yields hundreds of thousands of distinct CDR3 sequences, 25% seen once. Sequencing was done on a sample of PBMCs or a T cell subset sorted from them (not recorded which). All receptors derive from an adult woman who had mild COVID-19 (a few samples of this study predate the infection). Cell type and time point are not known.

In its sample, this clonotype was seen many times. V is TRBV7-9 and J is TRBJ2-3; no reliable D call. CDR1 and CDR2 (germline): SEHNR, FQNEAQ (reference sequence). This CDR3 comprises 12 residues. Deletions cut 1 base from V and 4 bases from J, with 3 bases between. In DNA form, the CDR3 reads TGTGCCAGCAGCTTAGGACCAGATACGCAGTATTTT. This sequence encodes CASSLGPDTQYF.

This clonotype was seen only a few times. The V gene is TRBV2, the J gene TRBJ1-1, with 9 bases aligning to TRBD1. Germline V gives CDR1 SNHLY, CDR2 FYNNEI. CDR3 length: 13 amino acids. V gave up 6 bases and J gave up 6 bases; unmatched junction bases: 5. CDR3 sequence (DNA): TGTGCCAGCAGGCCGGGACAGGGTGCTGAAGCTTTCTTT. Protein: CASRPGQGAEAFF.

V and J are TRBV20-1 and TRBJ2-7; D uncertain. CDR1 and CDR2 (germline): DFQATT, SNEGSKA (reference sequence). V was pared by 4 bases and J by 0 bases, with 10 bases between. The CDR3 loop spans 13 amino acids. In DNA, the CDR3 is TGCAGTGCTACCCCCACGGTCTCCTACGAGCAGTACTTC. Translated, it gives CSATPTVSYEQYF.

This clonotype appeared a few times. This chain links TRBV15 with TRBJ1-5; TRBD1 is a possible D gene (5 bases). This CDR3 has 15 amino acids. From germline, CDR1 is LNHNV and CDR2 YYDKDF (reference sequence). Trimming removed 0 bases at V and 3 bases at J, with 9 bases between. Written as DNA, the CDR3 is TGTGCCACCAGCAGAGACAGGGAAGTCAATCAGCCCCAGCATTTT. This gives the protein CATSRDREVNQPQHF.

In nucleotides, the CDR3 is TGTGCCATCAGACCGGACGGTGGGGGCTACAATGAGCAGTTCTTC. It specifies CAIRPDGGGYNEQFF. V is TRBV10-3 and J is TRBJ2-1, with D possibly being TRBD1 or TRBD2 (5 bases each). Looked up from germline, CDR1 is ENHRY and CDR2 is SYGVKD. V shed 6 bases and J shed 3 bases, with 15 bases lying between them. The CDR3 covers 15 residues.

V and J are TRBV12-3 or TRBV12-4 and TRBJ1-1; tentatively, D is TRBD1 (5 bases). Trimming removed 10 bases from V and 6 bases from J, with 15 bases in between. The CDR3 covers 12 residues. The CDR3 sequence: CANNQGYPEAFF. In nucleotides, the CDR3 is TGTGCCAACAATCAGGGTTATCCTGAAGCTTTCTTT.

The chain joins TRBV12-3 or TRBV12-4 to TRBJ2-7; 7 bases are a match to TRBD1. The trim removed 1 base at V and 0 bases at J, leaving 6 bases unmatched. There are 16 residues in the CDR3. CDR3 amino acids: CASSLGQGVSSYEQYF. In DNA, the CDR3 is TGTGCCAGCAGTTTAGGGCAGGGGGTTTCCTCCTACGAGCAGTACTTC.